One and the same sample provided the 7 T cell receptor beta chains below, sequenced in a study of T cells in Graves' hyperthyroidism and ophthalmopathy. Amplification yielded TCR beta CDR3 regions, with RNA transcripts as the source. The primer set for the first-round RT-PCR of the TCR CDR3 was HTBI. TCRdb analysed the multiplex PCR reads with MiXCR anew, one entry per CDR3 protein. This table has roughly 500,000 distinct CDR3 sequences, less than 25% appearing once. The sample comprised blood. Receptor source: a woman aged 30 to 39 with Graves' ophthalmopathy.

This clonotype was observed many times. V and J are TRBV27 and TRBJ2-7, with TRBD1 matching 7 bases. CDR1 is MNHEY, CDR2 SMNVEV, per germline (reference sequence). V gave up 4 bases and J gave up 1 base; unmatched junction bases: 10. The CDR3 loop spans 16 amino acids. CDR3: CASSSHGTANSYEQYF. The CDR3 DNA reads TGTGCCAGCAGTTCACATGGGACAGCAAATTCCTACGAGCAGTACTTC.

Note on this clonotype: A much larger clone sits a single nucleotide away, making a read error possible. V and J are TRBV20-1 and TRBJ2-7, with unresolved D. The CDR3 contains 12 residues. CDR1 is DFQATT, CDR2 SNEGSKA, per germline (reference sequence). V lost 0 bases and J 4 bases, leaving 7 bases between the germline ends. The CDR3 sequence: CSARDARYEQYF. The CDR3 DNA reads as TGCAGTGCTAGAGATGCCAGATACGAGCAGTACTTC.

The V call is TRBV30, the J call TRBJ1-5, with 9 bases fitting TRBD1. The CDR3 extends over 15 amino acids. With 0 bases clipped from V and 6 bases from J, the junction kept 6 bases outside the gene matches. Germline CDR1 reads GTSNPN; CDR2 reads SVGIG (reference sequence). CDR3 sequence: CAWSVLDRGSQPQHF. Written as DNA, the CDR3 is TGTGCCTGGAGTGTACTCGACAGGGGGAGTCAGCCCCAGCATTTT.

This chain uses TRBV6-2 or TRBV6-3 with TRBJ2-2; D possibly matches TRBD1 or TRBD2 (5 bases each). V dropped 2 bases and J dropped 6 bases, with 16 bases sitting between them. The CDR3 is made up of 16 amino acids. The germline CDR1 and CDR2 sequences are MNHEY and SVGEGT. CDR3 coding DNA: TGTGCCAGCAGTTACCCGCAGACCGGGGCACCCGGGGAGCTGTTTTTT. As protein: CASSYPQTGAPGELFF.

This clonotype was seen ten or more times. The chain links TRBV28 to TRBJ2-7; the D gene is possibly TRBD2 (7 bases). CDR1 and CDR2 from the germline V gene are MDHEN and SYDVKM. V lost 5 bases and J lost 5, with 13 bases in between. CDR3 length: 13 residues. The CDR3 sequence: CASSHAGANEQYF. The CDR3 nucleotides are TGTGCCAGCAGTCATGCGGGGGCCAACGAGCAGTACTTC. The full variable domain, in which reference TRBV28 and TRBJ2-7 provide the parts outside the CDR3, is DVKVTQSSRYLVKRTGEKVFLECVQDMDHENMFWYRQDPGLGLRLIYFSYDVKMKEKGDIPEGYSVSREKKERFSLILESASTNQTSMYLCASSHAGANEQYFGPGTRLTVT.

The chain combines TRBV20-1 with TRBJ1-5; D gene unclear. V lost 5 bases to trimming and J lost 6 bases, with 11 bases between them. Germline values: CDR1 DFQATT, CDR2 SNEGSKA (reference sequence). This CDR3 has 12 amino acids. CDR3 coding DNA: TGCAGTGCTGGCCTACTAGGTCAGCCCCAGCATTTT. It translates to CSAGLLGQPQHF.

The chain links TRBV12-3 or TRBV12-4 to TRBJ2-2, with D perhaps TRBD1 or TRBD2 (6 bases each). The CDR3 spans 14 residues. V gave up 7 bases and J gave up 6 bases, with 15 bases separating them. The CDR3 reads CASTPMEGAGELFF. The CDR3 DNA sequence: TGTGCCAGCACCCCCATGGAGGGGGCCGGGGAGCTGTTTTTT.